One TCR beta chain is described in this entry. This sample was taken from a study of blood T cell repertoires in COVID-19. Trimming took 6 bases from V and 3 from J, leaving 15 bases between them. Germline CDR1 and CDR2: SGHRS and YFSETQ. CDR3 length: 14 amino acids. TCRdb's table, derived via immunoSEQ multiplex PCR, lists solely in-frame clones and lacks some. The repertoire consists of 50,000 to 65,000 clones, with roughly two thirds occurring once and the leading ten covering about 5%. The origin of this receptor is a woman in her sixties or seventies with COVID-19, enrolled during active disease. Sequenced sample: peripheral blood. The V gene is TRBV5-1, the J gene TRBJ1-1, with TRBD1 as a possible D gene (5 bases). The CDR3 protein is CASTRQSWDTEAFF. The CDR3 coding sequence is TGCGCCAGCACCCGACAGTCCTGGGACACTGAAGCTTTCTTT. Full variable domain (outside the CDR3, taken from reference TRBV5-1 and TRBJ1-1): KAGVTQTPRYLIKTRGQQVTLSCSPISGHRSVSWYQQTPGQGLQFLFEYFSETQRNKGNFPGRFSGRQFSNSRSEMNVSTLELGDSALYLCASTRQSWDTEAFFGQGTRLTVV.